This T cell receptor (beta chain) originates from a study of blood T cell repertoires in COVID-19. The CDR3 loop spans 15 amino acids. J gave up 1 base and V 7 bases, and 7 bases lay outside the gene matches. Germline CDR1 reads MNHNY; CDR2 reads SVGAGI (reference sequence). TCRdb's table, derived via immunoSEQ multiplex PCR, lists solely in-frame clones and lacks some. The sample has 200,000 to 250,000 clones, 82% seen once; the top ten hold 3% to 4%. This clone was counted only a few times. Participants, roughly 18 to 90 years old, spanned around 26 US areas. Assignments of participants to cohorts depended upon their own reported clinical history. Cohort 3 donors were reported recovered after two negative PCRs, clearance, or symptom resolution.

This chain links TRBV6-6 with TRBJ2-1; 7 bases are a match to TRBD1. The sample taken for sequencing was PBMCs or T cells enriched from blood (not recorded which). The receptor comes from a woman in her sixties or seventies who had recovered from COVID-19. Here the CDR3 DNA reads TGTGCCAGCACCCTAGACAGGGATTCCTACAATGAGCAGTTCTTC. It codes for CASTLDRDSYNEQFF.